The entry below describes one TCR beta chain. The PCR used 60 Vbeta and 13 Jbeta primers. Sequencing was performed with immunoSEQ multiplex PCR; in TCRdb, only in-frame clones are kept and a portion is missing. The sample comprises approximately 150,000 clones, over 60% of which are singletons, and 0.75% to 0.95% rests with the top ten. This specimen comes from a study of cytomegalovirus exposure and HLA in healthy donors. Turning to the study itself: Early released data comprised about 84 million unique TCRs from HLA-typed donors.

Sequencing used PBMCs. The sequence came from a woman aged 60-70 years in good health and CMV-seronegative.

The CDR3 loop reads CAWSVSGGADTQYF. The CDR3 DNA sequence: TGTGCCTGGAGTGTGAGCGGGGGGGCAGATACGCAGTATTTT. The genes are TRBV30 and TRBJ2-3, with 10 bases fitting TRBD2. CDR3 length: 14 residues. With V trimmed by 0 bases and J by 4 bases, 1 base remained unmatched. The germline V gene has CDR1 GTSNPN and CDR2 SVGIG (reference sequence). The variable domain in full, with the rest retrieved from reference TRBV30 and TRBJ2-3, is SQTIHQWPATLVQPVGSPLSLECTVEGTSNPNLYWYRQAAGRGLQLLFYSVGIGQISSEVPQNLSASRPQDRQFILSSKKLLLSDSGFYLCAWSVSGGADTQYFGPGTRLTVL.